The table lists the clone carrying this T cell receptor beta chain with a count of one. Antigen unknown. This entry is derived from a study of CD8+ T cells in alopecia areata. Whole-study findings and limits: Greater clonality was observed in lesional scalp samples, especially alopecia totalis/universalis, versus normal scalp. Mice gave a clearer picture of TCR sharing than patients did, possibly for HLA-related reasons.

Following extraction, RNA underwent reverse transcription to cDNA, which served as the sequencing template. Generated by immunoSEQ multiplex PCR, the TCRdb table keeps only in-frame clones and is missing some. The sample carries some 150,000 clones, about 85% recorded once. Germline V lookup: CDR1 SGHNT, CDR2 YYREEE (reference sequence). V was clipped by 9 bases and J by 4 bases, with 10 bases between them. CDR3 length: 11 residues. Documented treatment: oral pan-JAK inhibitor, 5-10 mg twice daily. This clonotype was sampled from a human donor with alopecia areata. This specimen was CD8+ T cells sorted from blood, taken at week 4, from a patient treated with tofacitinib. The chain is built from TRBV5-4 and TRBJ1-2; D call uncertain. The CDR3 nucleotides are TGTGCCACCACGGACGGCTATGGCTACACCTTC. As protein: CATTDGYGYTF. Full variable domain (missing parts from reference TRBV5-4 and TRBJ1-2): ETGVTQSPTHLIKTRGQQVTLRCSSQSGHNTVSWYQQALGQGPQFIFQYYREEENGRGNFPPRFSGLQFPNYSSELNVNALELDDSALYLCATTDGYGYTFGSGTRLTVV.